The 13 T cell receptor beta chains below all came from one sample that was sequenced in a study of technical replicates of blood from a few donors. Profiling relied on immunoSEQ multiplex PCR, and the TCRdb table lists in-frame clones only, not all of them. Among about 13,000 clones listed, approximately 83% were seen once. The sequenced sample was PBMCs. The receptor set was obtained from a human donor in good health.

J is TRBJ2-2 and V is TRBV6-4, with 7 bases identical to TRBD1. This CDR3 comprises 14 residues. Germline V CDR1 and CDR2: MRHNA, SNTAGT. Losses at the gene ends were 2 bases for V and 3 bases for J; bases not matched to a gene: 0. CDR3 sequence reads: CASSDGTDTGELFF. CDR3 DNA: TGTGCCAGCAGTGACGGGACAGACACCGGGGAGCTGTTTTTT.

The V call is TRBV19, the J call TRBJ2-7, with D maybe TRBD2 (6 bases). The CDR3 spans 16 residues. Germline-derived CDR1 and CDR2 are LNHDA and SQIVND (reference sequence). The V gene lost 1 base and the J gene lost 5 bases, with 18 bases spanning the gap. In DNA form, the CDR3 reads TGTGCCAGTAGTATAGTAGGACGGGGGATTAGGAACGAGCAGTACTTC. This sequence encodes CASSIVGRGIRNEQYF.

The genes are TRBV11-2 and TRBJ1-2; TRBD1 aligns across 8 bases. CDR3 length: 17 residues. Germline V CDR1 and CDR2: SGHAT, FQNNGV. With V trimmed by 0 bases and J by 8 bases, 14 bases remained unmatched. For the CDR3, the DNA is TGTGCCAGCAGCTTAGATCGGACCGGACAGGGTGGACGAGGCTACACCTTC. The encoded protein is CASSLDRTGQGGRGYTF. Filled out from reference TRBV11-2 and TRBJ1-2, the complete variable domain reads EAGVAQSPRYKIIEKRQSVAFWCNPISGHATLYWYQQILGQGPKLLIQFQNNGVVDDSQLPKDRFSAERLKGVDSTLKIQPAKLEDSAVYLCASSLDRTGQGGRGYTFGSGTRLTVV.

This clone was counted a few times. V is TRBV18 and J is TRBJ2-3, with 8 bases fitting TRBD2. This CDR3 comprises 16 residues. The V gene's germline CDR1 is KGHSH and CDR2 LQKENI. V shed 3 bases, J shed 4 bases, and the junction held 9 bases outside the gene matches. The CDR3 DNA sequence: TGTGCCAGCTCACCGAGGGCAGCGGGAGTGTCAGATACGCAGTATTTT. Its protein is CASSPRAAGVSDTQYF.

The rearrangement uses TRBV2 and TRBJ2-6; D is unclear. CDR3 size: 14 residues. CDR1 is SNHLY and CDR2 is FYNNEI in the germline V gene. Trimming shortened V by 5 bases and J by 0 bases, and 5 bases separated the two germline ends. This chain's CDR3 is CASSPGSGANVLTF. In nucleotides, the CDR3 is TGTGCCAGCAGTCCGGGCTCTGGGGCCAACGTCCTGACTTTC.

The chain employs TRBV7-9 and TRBJ1-1; D is unclear. The CDR3 runs 13 residues. CDR1 is SEHNR, CDR2 FQNEAQ, per germline (reference sequence). V was trimmed by 4 bases and J by 0 bases, leaving 6 bases between them. CDR3 protein: CASSSTMNTEAFF. CDR3 DNA sequence: TGTGCCAGCAGCTCGACAATGAACACTGAAGCTTTCTTT.

The chain is built from TRBV7-2 and TRBJ2-3, with D unclear. The germline V and J ends were trimmed by 3 bases and 2 bases, with 12 bases remaining between them. Germline V gives CDR1 SGHTA, CDR2 FQGNSA. This CDR3 spans 15 amino acids. This CDR3 reads CASSFLLRITDTQYF. In DNA, the CDR3 is TGTGCCAGCAGCTTTTTACTCAGGATCACAGATACGCAGTATTTT.

The DNA of the CDR3 is TGTGCCAGCAGCCCACGGGCTGACAGCTCCTACAATGAGCAGTTCTTC. Encoded protein: CASSPRADSSYNEQFF. The genes are TRBV11-1 and TRBJ2-1, with D possibly matching TRBD1 (5 bases). Trimming removed 5 bases at V and 0 bases at J, with 14 bases between. The CDR3 runs 16 residues. Per germline, CDR1 SGHAT and CDR2 FQDESV (reference sequence). The entire variable domain, with the rest obtained from reference TRBV11-1 and TRBJ2-1, is as follows: EAEVAQSPRYKITEKSQAVAFWCDPISGHATLYWYRQILGQGPELLVQFQDESVVDDSQLPKDRFSAERLKGVDSTLKIQPAELGDSAMYLCASSPRADSSYNEQFFGPGTRLTVL.

The rearrangement uses TRBV29-1 and TRBJ2-1, with 15 bases aligning to TRBD2. The CDR3 extends over 16 amino acids. Per the germline V gene, CDR1 is SQVTM and CDR2 is ANQGSEA. V lost 6 bases to trimming and J lost 9 bases; unmatched junction nucleotides: 12. The CDR3 sequence: CSVWDSGTSGRLEQFF. CDR3 sequence (DNA): TGCAGCGTCTGGGACAGCGGGACTAGCGGGAGGCTTGAGCAGTTCTTC.

The DNA for the CDR3 is TGTGCCAGCAGTTTATTTGGAACAGGGGGAGGCTACACCTTC. Protein: CASSLFGTGGGYTF. The rearrangement uses TRBV27 and TRBJ1-2; 8 nucleotides agree with TRBD1. The CDR3 spans 14 residues. Germline assignment: CDR1 MNHEY and CDR2 SMNVEV (reference sequence). Losses at the gene ends were 1 base for V and 8 bases for J; bases not matched to a gene: 6.

V usage is TRBV6-1 and J usage is TRBJ2-1, with a tentative D call TRBD2 (7 bases). Trimming cost V 7 bases and J 6 bases, with 19 bases left between them. Per germline, CDR1 MNHNS and CDR2 SASEGT. The CDR3 consists of 15 residues. CDR3 region: CASTQRGGLFNEQFF. The CDR3, as DNA: TGTGCCAGCACCCAAAGGGGGGGCCTTTTCAATGAGCAGTTCTTC.

The rearrangement joins TRBV5-1 to TRBJ2-3, with 10 bases aligning to TRBD2. The germline V gene has CDR1 SGHRS and CDR2 YFSETQ. This CDR3 is built from 15 residues. The J segment lost 5 bases and the V segment lost 4 bases, leaving 7 bases of the junction unmatched. This CDR3 reads CASSPVAGGKDTQYF. DNA for the CDR3: TGCGCCAGCAGCCCCGTAGCGGGAGGAAAAGATACGCAGTATTTT.

This clone has more than one count but fewer than ten. The chain couples TRBV4-1 to TRBJ2-2; possible D gene TRBD1, 5 bases. V lost 3 bases and J lost 1, with 9 bases in between. The CDR3 runs to 15 residues. The V gene's germline CDR1 is MGHRA and CDR2 YSYEKL. The DNA of the CDR3 is TGCGCCAGCAGCCACAGGGAAAGGAACACCGGGGAGCTGTTTTTT. Its translation is CASSHRERNTGELFF.